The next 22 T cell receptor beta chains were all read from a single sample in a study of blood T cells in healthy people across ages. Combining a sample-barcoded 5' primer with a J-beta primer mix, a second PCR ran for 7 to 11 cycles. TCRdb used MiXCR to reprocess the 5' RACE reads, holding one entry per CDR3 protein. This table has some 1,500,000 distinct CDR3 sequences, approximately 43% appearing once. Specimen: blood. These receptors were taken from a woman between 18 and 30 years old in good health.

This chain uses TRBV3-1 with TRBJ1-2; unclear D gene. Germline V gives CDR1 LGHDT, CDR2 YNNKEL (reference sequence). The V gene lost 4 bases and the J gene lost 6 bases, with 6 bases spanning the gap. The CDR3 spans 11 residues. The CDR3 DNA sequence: TGTGCCAGCAGCCTGATGGATGGCTACACCTTC. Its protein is CASSLMDGYTF.

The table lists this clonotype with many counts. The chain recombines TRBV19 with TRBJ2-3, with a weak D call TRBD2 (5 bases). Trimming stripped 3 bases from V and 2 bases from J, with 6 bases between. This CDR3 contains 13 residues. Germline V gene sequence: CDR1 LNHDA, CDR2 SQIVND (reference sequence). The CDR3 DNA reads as TGTGCCAGTAGTATCGGACTCACAGATACGCAGTATTTT. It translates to CASSIGLTDTQYF.

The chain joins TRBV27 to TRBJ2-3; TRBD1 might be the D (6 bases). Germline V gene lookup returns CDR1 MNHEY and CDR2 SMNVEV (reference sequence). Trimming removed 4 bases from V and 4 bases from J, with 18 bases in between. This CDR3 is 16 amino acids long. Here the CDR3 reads CASSSTGWGSADTQYF. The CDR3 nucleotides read TGTGCCAGCAGTTCCACAGGGTGGGGGAGCGCAGATACGCAGTATTTT.

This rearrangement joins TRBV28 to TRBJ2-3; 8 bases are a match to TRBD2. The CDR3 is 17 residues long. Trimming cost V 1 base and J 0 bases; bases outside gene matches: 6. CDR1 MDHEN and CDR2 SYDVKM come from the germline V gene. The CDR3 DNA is TGTGCCAGCAGTTTATTATCCTTAGCGGGAAGCACAGATACGCAGTATTTT. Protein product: CASSLLSLAGSTDTQYF. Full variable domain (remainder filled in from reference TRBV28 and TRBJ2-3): DVKVTQSSRYLVKRTGEKVFLECVQDMDHENMFWYRQDPGLGLRLIYFSYDVKMKEKGDIPEGYSVSREKKERFSLILESASTNQTSMYLCASSLLSLAGSTDTQYFGPGTRLTVL.

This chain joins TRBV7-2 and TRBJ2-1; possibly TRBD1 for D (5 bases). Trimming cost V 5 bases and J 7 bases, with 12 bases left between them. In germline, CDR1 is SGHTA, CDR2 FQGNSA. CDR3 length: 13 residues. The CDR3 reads CASSQGGRNEQFF. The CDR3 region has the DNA TGTGCCAGCAGCCAGGGTGGGCGGAATGAGCAGTTCTTC.

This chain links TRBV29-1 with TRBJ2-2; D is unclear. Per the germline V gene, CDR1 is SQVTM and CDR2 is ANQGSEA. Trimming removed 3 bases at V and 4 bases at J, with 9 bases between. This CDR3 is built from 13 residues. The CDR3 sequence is CSVDSAATGELFF. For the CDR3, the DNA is TGCAGCGTTGATTCGGCAGCCACCGGGGAGCTGTTTTTT.

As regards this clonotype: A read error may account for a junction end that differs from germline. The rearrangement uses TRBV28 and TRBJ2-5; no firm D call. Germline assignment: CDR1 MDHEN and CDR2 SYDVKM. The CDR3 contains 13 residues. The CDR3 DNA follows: TGTTCCAGCAGTTTGCGACTGTTAGAGACCCAGTACTTC. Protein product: CSSSLRLLETQYF.

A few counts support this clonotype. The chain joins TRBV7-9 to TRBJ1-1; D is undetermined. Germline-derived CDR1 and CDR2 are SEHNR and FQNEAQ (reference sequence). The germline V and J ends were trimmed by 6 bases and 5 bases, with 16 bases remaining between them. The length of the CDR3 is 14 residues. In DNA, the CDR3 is TGTGCCAGCAGACCGAGATGGGTGGGGACTGAAGCTTTCTTT. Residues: CASRPRWVGTEAFF. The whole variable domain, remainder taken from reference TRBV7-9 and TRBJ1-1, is DTGVSQNPRHKITKRGQNVTFRCDPISEHNRLYWYRQTLGQGPEFLTYFQNEAQLEKSRLLSDRFSAERPKGSFSTLEIQRTEQGDSAMYLCASRPRWVGTEAFFGQGTRLTVV.

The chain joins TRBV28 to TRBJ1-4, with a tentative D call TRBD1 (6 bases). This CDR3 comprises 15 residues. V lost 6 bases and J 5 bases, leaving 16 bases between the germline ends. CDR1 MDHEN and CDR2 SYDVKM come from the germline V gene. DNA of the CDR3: TGTGCCAGCAGCCAACCGGGACAACTCAATGAAAAACTGTTTTTT. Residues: CASSQPGQLNEKLFF.

The CDR3 DNA is TGTGCCAGCAGCTCCACCGGGGACACCGGCGATGAGCAGTTCTTC. Translation gives CASSSTGDTGDEQFF. V usage is TRBV5-5 and J usage is TRBJ2-1; TRBD1 is a possible D gene (6 bases). The germline gives CDR1 SGHKS, CDR2 YYEKEE (reference sequence). Between the trimmed V and J ends, which lost 3 bases and 8 bases, there was a span of 18 bases. The CDR3 covers 15 residues.

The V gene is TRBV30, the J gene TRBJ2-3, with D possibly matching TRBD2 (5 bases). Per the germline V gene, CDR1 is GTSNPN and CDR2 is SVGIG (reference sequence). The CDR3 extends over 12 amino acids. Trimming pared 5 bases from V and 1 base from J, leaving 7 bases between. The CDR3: CAWEGRTDTQYF. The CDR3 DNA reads TGTGCCTGGGAGGGCCGCACAGATACGCAGTATTTT.

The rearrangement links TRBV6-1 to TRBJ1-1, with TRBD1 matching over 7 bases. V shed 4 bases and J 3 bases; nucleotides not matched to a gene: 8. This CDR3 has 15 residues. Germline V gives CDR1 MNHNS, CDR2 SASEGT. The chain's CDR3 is CASSAPGTAYTEAFF. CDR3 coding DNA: TGTGCCAGCAGTGCCCCCGGGACAGCATACACTGAAGCTTTCTTT.

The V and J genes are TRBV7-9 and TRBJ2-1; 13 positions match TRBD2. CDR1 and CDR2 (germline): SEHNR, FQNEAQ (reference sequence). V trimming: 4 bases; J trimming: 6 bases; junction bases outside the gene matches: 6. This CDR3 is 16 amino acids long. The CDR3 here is CASSSPRTSGSNEQFF. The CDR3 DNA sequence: TGTGCCAGCAGCTCCCCCCGGACTAGCGGGAGCAATGAGCAGTTCTTC.

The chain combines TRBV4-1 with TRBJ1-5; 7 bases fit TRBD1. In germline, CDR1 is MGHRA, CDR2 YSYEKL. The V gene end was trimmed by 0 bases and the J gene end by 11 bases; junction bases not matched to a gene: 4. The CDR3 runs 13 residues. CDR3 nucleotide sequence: TGCGCCAGCAGCCAAGATCAGGGGGAATCCCAGCATTTT. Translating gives CASSQDQGESQHF.

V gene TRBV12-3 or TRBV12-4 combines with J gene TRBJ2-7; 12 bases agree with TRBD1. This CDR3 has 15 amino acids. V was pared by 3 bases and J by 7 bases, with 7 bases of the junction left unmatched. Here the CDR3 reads CASSFKGQGAWEQYF. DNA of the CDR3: TGTGCCAGCAGTTTTAAGGGACAGGGGGCTTGGGAGCAGTACTTC.

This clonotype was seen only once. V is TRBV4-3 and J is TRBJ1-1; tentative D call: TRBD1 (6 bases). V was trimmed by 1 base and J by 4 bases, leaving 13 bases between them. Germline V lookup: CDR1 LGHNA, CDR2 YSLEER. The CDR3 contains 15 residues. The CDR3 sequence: CASSQVGGVSTEAFF. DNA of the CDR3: TGCGCCAGCAGCCAAGTGGGGGGCGTGAGCACTGAAGCTTTCTTT.

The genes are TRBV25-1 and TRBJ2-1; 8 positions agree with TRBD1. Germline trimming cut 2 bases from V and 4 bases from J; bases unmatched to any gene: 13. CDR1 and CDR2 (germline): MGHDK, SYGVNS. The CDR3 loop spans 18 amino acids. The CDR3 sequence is CASSEPLSQGARYNEQFF. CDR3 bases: TGTGCCAGCAGTGAACCCCTCTCCCAGGGGGCGCGGTACAATGAGCAGTTCTTC.

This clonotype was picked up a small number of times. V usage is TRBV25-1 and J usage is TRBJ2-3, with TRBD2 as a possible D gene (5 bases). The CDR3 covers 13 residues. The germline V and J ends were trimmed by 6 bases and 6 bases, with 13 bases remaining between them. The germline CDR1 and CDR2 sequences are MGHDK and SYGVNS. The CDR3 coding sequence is TGTGCCAGCAGAGGACTTAGAGGGGATACGCAGTATTTT. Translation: CASRGLRGDTQYF.

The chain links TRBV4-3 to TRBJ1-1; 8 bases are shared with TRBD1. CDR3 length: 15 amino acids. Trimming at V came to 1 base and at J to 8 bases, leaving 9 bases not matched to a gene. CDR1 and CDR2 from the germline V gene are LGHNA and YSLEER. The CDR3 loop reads CASSQVYRGFTEAFF. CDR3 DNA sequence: TGCGCCAGCAGCCAAGTTTACAGGGGGTTCACGGAAGCTTTCTTT.

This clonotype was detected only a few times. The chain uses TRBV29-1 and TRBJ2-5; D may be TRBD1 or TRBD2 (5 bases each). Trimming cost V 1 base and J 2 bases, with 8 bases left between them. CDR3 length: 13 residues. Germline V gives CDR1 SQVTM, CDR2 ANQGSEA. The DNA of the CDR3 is TGCAGCGTTGAAGGCTGGGGGCAAGAGACCCAGTACTTC. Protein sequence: CSVEGWGQETQYF.

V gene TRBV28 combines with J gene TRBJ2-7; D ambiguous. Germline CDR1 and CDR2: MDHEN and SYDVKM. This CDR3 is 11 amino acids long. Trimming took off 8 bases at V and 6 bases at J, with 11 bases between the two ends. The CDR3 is CASVEVGEQYF. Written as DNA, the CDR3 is TGTGCCAGCGTAGAGGTCGGCGAGCAGTACTTC.

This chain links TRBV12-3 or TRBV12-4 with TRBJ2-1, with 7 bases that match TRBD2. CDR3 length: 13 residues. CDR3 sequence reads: CATRGAGRYEQFF. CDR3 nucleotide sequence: TGTGCAACGCGCGGAGCGGGAAGGTATGAGCAGTTCTTC.